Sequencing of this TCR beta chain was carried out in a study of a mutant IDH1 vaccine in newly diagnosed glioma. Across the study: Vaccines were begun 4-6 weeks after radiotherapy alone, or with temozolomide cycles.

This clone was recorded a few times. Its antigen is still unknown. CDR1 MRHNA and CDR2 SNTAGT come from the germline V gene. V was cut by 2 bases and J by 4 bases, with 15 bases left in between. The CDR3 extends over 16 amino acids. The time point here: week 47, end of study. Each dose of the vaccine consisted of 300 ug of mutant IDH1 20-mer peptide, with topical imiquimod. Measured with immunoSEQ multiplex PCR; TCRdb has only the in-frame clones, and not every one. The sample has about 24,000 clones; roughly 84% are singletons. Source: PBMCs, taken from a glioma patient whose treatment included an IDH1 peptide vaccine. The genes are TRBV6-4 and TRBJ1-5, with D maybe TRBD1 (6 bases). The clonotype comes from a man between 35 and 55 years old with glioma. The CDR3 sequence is CASSDISGTRNQPQHF. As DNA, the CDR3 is TGTGCCAGCAGTGACATCTCCGGGACACGGAATCAGCCCCAGCATTTT.